This T cell receptor beta chain was recorded in a study of T cells in Graves' hyperthyroidism and ophthalmopathy (dated 2019 in TCRdb). Regarding the study in general: Peripheral blood was collected at initial diagnosis, before any treatment. Prospective prediction of ophthalmopathy was tested in an independent validation cohort of 18 to 20 hyperthyroidism patients and approximately 17 patients who later progressed to ophthalmopathy. For training and testing, the 80 to 100 patients in the discovery cohort were randomly divided in a 7:3 ratio. TCR V-J signatures able to tell the groups apart were searched for in a discovery cohort of around 95 patients, of whom more than 40 had Graves' ophthalmopathy and about 60 had stable Graves' hyperthyroidism. The paper describes TCR Vbeta CDR3 sequencing of about 140 peripheral blood samples, made up of some 40 ophthalmopathy patients, approximately 76 hyperthyroidism patients and some 17 progressor patients. The study also compared thyroid tissue and blood T-cell repertoires from about six Graves' hyperthyroidism patients. After blood sampling, hyperthyroidism patients were treated with methimazole at a starting dose of 30 mg daily, and ophthalmopathy patients were treated with high-dose intravenous methylprednisolone. Results the study describes overall, beyond this receptor: A model built on a 13 V-J signature distinguished ophthalmopathy from stable hyperthyroidism, reaching approximately 89% sensitivity and about 81% specificity in cross-validation and 80%/75% in testing. Most expanded thyroid clonotypes (frequency above 0.001) were also found in blood, which suggests that blood repertoires may mirror thyroid immune responses. No statistical method was used to set the sample size in advance, and investigators knew the group allocation. During validation, the model predicted progression to ophthalmopathy a median of around six months ahead of onset, with around 71% sensitivity and roughly 72% specificity.

The CDR3 measures 14 amino acids from cysteine to phenylalanine. CDR3 DNA is the only sequence kept; it has 42 bases, read in frame from the first base. V ends up 5 bases short and J 3 bases short, with an unmatched junction base count of 7. For CDR1 and CDR2, the germline V gene (reference sequence) lists PRHDT and FYEKMQ. The TCR beta CDR3 regions were amplified from RNA transcripts. The TCR CDR3 was subjected to a first round of RT-PCR using the HTBI primer set and the Qiagen OneStep RT-PCR kit. Libraries were constructed in a second round of multiplex PCR, after which size selection and purification were carried out. Sequencing of the libraries was done on an Illumina HiSeq2000 using paired-end 100 bp reads. The paper's data handling went like this. Raw data were processed with SOAPnuke, discarding reads with adapters, uncalled bases, mean Phred below 15, or no exact constant-primer or identifier match. COPE v1.2.5 was used to merge the high-quality paired reads, and each unique nucleotide sequence was defined as a clonotype. MiTCR v1.1 was used to align the clonotypes against IMGT TRBV, TRBD and TRBJ reference segments. Analysis was restricted to V-J combinations with a frequency above 0.0001, which covered approximately 99% of repertoires. The TCS score was defined as the ratio of F50 (clonal expansion) to E x V (chaos), calculated using BLOSUM62-based TCRdist between CDR3 peptides within each V-J. Welch's t-statistics and random forest reduced around 510 V-J features to under 15, which were used in a naive Bayes classifier (R e1071). The public reads were reprocessed in TCRdb via fastp at Q25 and MiXCR, keeping in-frame beta chains. Rows matching on CDR3 protein sequence are summarized as one entry with the most common DNA and genes. Here the V and J calls rest on TCRdb's processing, not on the authors' analysis. This sample is represented by around 500,000 distinct CDR3 sequences; approximately 14% of them were singletons. Of the sample, over 11% falls within the top ten clones.

This clonotype has at least ten counts. Its antigen has not been determined. Per-base qualities were not stored, and no clone one base away is much larger. A patient counted as having stable Graves' hyperthyroidism if no progression to ophthalmopathy occurred over 18 months of follow-up. Hyperthyroidism patients were aged 18 to 65 years and newly diagnosed, with disease duration of less than 2 months. Exclusion was applied to patients with uncontrolled infections, other autoimmune diseases, pregnancy or lactation. Diagnoses relied on clinical symptoms, serum thyroxine and TRAb, thyroid ultrasound and orbital computed tomography. PBMCs were separated from 8 to 10 ml of fresh peripheral blood using Ficoll-Paque density gradient centrifugation. Total RNA was extracted with Trizol reagent, and quality was checked on an Agilent 2100 Bioanalyzer.

This chain joins TRBV13 to TRBJ2-7; 7 junctional bases match TRBD1. Sequencing was performed on blood. The sequence derives from a woman in her thirties or forties with Graves' hyperthyroidism. The CDR3 amino acid sequence is: CASSAPGTDYEQYF. The DNA sequence reads TGTGCCAGCAGCGCACCCGGGACAGACTACGAGCAGTACTTC.